These 7 T cell receptor beta chains were all obtained from the same sample, sequenced in a study of cytomegalovirus exposure and HLA in healthy donors. PCR amplification relied on 60 Vbeta primers (plus 13 Jbeta primers). Some clones are missing from TCRdb's copy, which holds only in-frame ones; the method was immunoSEQ multiplex PCR. The sample lists over 150,000 clones, around 78% occurring once. The sequenced sample was PBMCs. These receptors originate from a woman aged 45 to 65 in good health and CMV-seropositive.

The chain recombines TRBV7-6 with TRBJ2-1, with 7 positions matching TRBD2. The CDR3 extends over 15 amino acids. V lost 4 bases to trimming and J lost 9 bases; unmatched junction nucleotides: 12. The V gene's germline CDR1 is SGHVS and CDR2 FNYEAQ. The CDR3 here is CASSSGLGGASEQFF. For the CDR3, the DNA is TGTGCCAGCAGCTCCGGACTAGGCGGGGCCAGTGAGCAGTTCTTC. Variable domain in full (rest from reference TRBV7-6 and TRBJ2-1): GAGVSQSPRYKVTKRGQDVALRCDPISGHVSLYWYRQALGQGPEFLTYFNYEAQQDKSGLPNDRFSAERPEGSISTLTIQRTEQRDSAMYRCASSSGLGGASEQFFGPGTRLTVL.

The chain couples TRBV4-2 to TRBJ2-7; 8 bases map to TRBD2. The CDR3 spans 16 residues. J gave up 3 bases and V 4 bases, and 11 bases lay outside the gene matches. From germline, CDR1 is LGHNA and CDR2 YNFKEQ. This CDR3 is CASSPTGAGGFYEQYF. DNA of the CDR3: TGTGCCAGCAGCCCGACGGGGGCGGGGGGTTTCTACGAGCAGTACTTC.

V gene TRBV28 combines with J gene TRBJ2-7, with D maybe TRBD2 (5 bases). The V end was cut by 2 bases, the J end by 3 bases, with 8 bases between. CDR1 and CDR2 (germline): MDHEN, SYDVKM. The CDR3 has 13 residues. In DNA form, the CDR3 reads TGTGCCAGCAGTTTAAACGGGGTCTACGAGCAGTACTTC. Amino acids: CASSLNGVYEQYF.

This clone was counted once. The rearrangement uses TRBV6-5 and TRBJ2-7, with 7 bases matching TRBD1. CDR3 length: 14 residues. Germline lookup yields CDR1 MNHEY and CDR2 SVGAGI. The junction had 4 bases not matched to a gene; V was cut back by 0 bases and J by 5 bases. The CDR3 region is CASSYSTGFNEQYF. The CDR3 coding sequence is TGTGCCAGCAGTTACTCGACAGGGTTCAACGAGCAGTACTTC.

The V and J genes are TRBV5-6 and TRBJ2-5; 9 nucleotides align to TRBD1. J was trimmed by 3 bases and V by 0 bases; bases with no gene match: 6. The CDR3 contains 16 residues. Germline V gene sequence: CDR1 SGHDT, CDR2 YYEEEE. The CDR3: CASSLALRTGEETQYF. CDR3 bases: TGTGCCAGCAGCTTGGCCTTACGGACAGGGGAAGAGACCCAGTACTTC.

The V gene is TRBV19, the J gene TRBJ1-1; the match to TRBD1 covers 8 bases. This CDR3 has 16 amino acids. Per germline, CDR1 LNHDA and CDR2 SQIVND (reference sequence). With V trimmed by 1 base and J by 2 bases, 6 bases remained unmatched. The CDR3 bases are TGTGCCAGTAGTATAGTGGGGGACAGGTCAAACACTGAAGCTTTCTTT. This sequence encodes CASSIVGDRSNTEAFF.

The chain couples TRBV28 to TRBJ2-3; TRBD1 might be the D (6 bases). This CDR3 is 12 amino acids long. V lost 6 bases to trimming and J lost 5 bases, with 9 bases between them. The V gene's germline CDR1 is MDHEN and CDR2 SYDVKM. The CDR3 nucleotides are TGTGCCAGCAGCAAAGGGGGAGATACGCAGTATTTT. Its protein product is CASSKGGDTQYF.